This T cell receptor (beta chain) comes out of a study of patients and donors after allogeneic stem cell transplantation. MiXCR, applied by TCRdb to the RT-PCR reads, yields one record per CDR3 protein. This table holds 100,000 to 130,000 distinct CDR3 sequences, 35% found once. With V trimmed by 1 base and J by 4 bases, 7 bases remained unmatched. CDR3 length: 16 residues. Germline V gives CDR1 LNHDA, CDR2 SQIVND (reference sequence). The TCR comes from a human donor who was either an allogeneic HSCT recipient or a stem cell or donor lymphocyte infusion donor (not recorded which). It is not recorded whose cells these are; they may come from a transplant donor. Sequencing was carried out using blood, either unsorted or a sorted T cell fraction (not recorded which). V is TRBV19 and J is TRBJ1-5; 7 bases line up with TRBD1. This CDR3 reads CASSIVGPGGNQPQHF. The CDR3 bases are TGTGCCAGTAGTATAGTCGGGCCAGGGGGTAATCAGCCCCAGCATTTT.